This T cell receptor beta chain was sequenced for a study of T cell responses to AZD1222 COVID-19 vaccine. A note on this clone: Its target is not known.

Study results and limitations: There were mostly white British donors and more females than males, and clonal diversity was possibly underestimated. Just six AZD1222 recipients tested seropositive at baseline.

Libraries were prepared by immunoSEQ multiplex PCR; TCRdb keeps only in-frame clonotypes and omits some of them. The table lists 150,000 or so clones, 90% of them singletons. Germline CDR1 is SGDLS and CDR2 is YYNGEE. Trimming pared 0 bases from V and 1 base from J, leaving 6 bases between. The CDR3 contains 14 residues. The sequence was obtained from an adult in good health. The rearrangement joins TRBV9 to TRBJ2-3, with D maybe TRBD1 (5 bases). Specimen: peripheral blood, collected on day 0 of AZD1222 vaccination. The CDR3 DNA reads TGTGCCAGCAGCGTAGAAGGGGGCACAGATACGCAGTATTTT. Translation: CASSVEGGTDTQYF.